This TCR beta chain stems from a study of T cells in Graves' hyperthyroidism and ophthalmopathy. TCR beta CDR3 regions were amplified from RNA transcripts. The HTBI primer set drove a first-round RT-PCR of the TCR CDR3. Each CDR3 protein is one row after TCRdb ran MiXCR on the multiplex PCR reads. Of about 350,000 distinct CDR3 sequences listed, about a fifth were seen once; the top ten hold about 4%. Study-wide results and caveats: The model made its ophthalmopathy prediction, and onset followed a median approximately 6.5 months later. Ophthalmopathy was told apart from stable hyperthyroidism by a 13 V-J model.

V lost 6 bases and J 7 bases, leaving 13 bases between the germline ends. The CDR3 is 14 amino acids. This clonotype showed up many times. As yet, its antigen is unknown. Together with thyroid ultrasound, orbital computed tomography, serum thyroxine and TRAb, clinical symptoms were used for diagnoses. The receptor's source is a woman between 18 and 29 years old with Graves' hyperthyroidism. Sample: blood. This chain joins TRBV12-3 or TRBV12-4 and TRBJ1-6; D is possibly TRBD1 (5 bases). The CDR3 DNA sequence: TGTGCCAGCAGGCAGGGAAGGGGAAATTCACCCCTCCACTTT. Translation gives CASRQGRGNSPLHF.